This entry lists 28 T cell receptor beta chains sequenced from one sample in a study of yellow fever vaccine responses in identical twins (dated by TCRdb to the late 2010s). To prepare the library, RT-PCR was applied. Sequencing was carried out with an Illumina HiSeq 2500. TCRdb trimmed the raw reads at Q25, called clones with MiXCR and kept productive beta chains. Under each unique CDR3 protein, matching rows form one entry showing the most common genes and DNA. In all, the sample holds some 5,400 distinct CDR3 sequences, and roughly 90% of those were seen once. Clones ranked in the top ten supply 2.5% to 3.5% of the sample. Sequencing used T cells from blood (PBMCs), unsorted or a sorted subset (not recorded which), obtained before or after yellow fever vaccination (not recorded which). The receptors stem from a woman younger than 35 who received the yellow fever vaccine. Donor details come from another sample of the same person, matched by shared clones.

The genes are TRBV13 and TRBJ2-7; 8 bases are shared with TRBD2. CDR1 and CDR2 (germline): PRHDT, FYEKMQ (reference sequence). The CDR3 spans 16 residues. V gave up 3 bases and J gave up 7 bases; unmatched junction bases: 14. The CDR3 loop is CASSFRGLASMGEQYF. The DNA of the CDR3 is TGTGCCAGCAGCTTCAGAGGACTAGCCTCAATGGGGGAGCAGTACTTC.

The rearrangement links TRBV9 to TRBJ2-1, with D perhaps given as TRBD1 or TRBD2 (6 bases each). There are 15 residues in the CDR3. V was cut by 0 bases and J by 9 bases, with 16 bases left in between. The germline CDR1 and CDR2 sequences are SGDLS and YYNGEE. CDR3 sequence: CASSVVGGSGSEQFF. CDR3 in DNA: TGTGCCAGCAGCGTAGTCGGGGGCTCTGGGAGTGAGCAGTTCTTC. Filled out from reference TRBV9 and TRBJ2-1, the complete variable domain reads DSGVTQTPKHLITATGQRVTLRCSPRSGDLSVYWYQQSLDQGLQFLIQYYNGEERAKGNILERFSAQQFPDLHSELNLSSLELGDSALYFCASSVVGGSGSEQFFGPGTRLTVL.

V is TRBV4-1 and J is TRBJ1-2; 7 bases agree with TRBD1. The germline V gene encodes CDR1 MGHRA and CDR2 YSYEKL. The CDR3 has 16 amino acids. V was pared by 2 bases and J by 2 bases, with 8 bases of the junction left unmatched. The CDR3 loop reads CASSQPTAGQNYGYTF. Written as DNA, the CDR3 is TGCGCCAGCAGCCAACCAACGGCGGGACAGAACTATGGCTACACCTTC.

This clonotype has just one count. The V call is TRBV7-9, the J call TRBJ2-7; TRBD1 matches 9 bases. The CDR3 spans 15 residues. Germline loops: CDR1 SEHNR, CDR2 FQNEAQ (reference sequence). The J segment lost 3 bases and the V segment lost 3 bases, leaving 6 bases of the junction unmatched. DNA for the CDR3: TGTGCCAGCAGCTTCCCACAGGACAGGGGCTACGAGCAGTACTTC. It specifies CASSFPQDRGYEQYF. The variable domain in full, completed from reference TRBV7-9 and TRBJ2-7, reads DTGVSQNPRHKITKRGQNVTFRCDPISEHNRLYWYRQTLGQGPEFLTYFQNEAQLEKSRLLSDRFSAERPKGSFSTLEIQRTEQGDSAMYLCASSFPQDRGYEQYFGPGTRLTVT.

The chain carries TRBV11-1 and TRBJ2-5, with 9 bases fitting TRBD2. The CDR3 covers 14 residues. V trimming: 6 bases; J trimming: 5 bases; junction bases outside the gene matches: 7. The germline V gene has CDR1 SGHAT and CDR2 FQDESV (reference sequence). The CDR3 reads CASRLSGSTETQYF. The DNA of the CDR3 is TGTGCCAGCAGACTTAGCGGGAGTACTGAGACCCAGTACTTC.

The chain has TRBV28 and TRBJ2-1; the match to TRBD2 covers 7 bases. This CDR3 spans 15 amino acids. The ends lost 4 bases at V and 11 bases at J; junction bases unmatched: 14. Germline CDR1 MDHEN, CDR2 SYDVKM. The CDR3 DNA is TGTGCCAGCAGTTATGCCCTAGGACTAGTATTCAAGCAGTTCTTC. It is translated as CASSYALGLVFKQFF. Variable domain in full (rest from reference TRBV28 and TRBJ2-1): DVKVTQSSRYLVKRTGEKVFLECVQDMDHENMFWYRQDPGLGLRLIYFSYDVKMKEKGDIPEGYSVSREKKERFSLILESASTNQTSMYLCASSYALGLVFKQFFGPGTRLTVL.

CDR3 amino acids: CASSFRAGNTEAFF. Here the CDR3 DNA reads TGCGCCAGCAGCTTTAGGGCAGGGAACACTGAAGCTTTCTTT. V usage is TRBV5-1 and J usage is TRBJ1-1; D remains ambiguous. The CDR3 extends over 14 amino acids. Trimming cost V 2 bases and J 1 base, with 9 bases left between them. Germline-derived CDR1 and CDR2 are SGHRS and YFSETQ.

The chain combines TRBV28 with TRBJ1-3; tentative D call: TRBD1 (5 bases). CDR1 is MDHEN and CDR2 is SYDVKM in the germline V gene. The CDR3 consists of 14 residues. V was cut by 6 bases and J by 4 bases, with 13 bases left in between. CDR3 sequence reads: CASRWSGPGNTIYF. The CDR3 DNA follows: TGTGCCAGCAGGTGGTCAGGGCCAGGAAACACCATATATTTT.

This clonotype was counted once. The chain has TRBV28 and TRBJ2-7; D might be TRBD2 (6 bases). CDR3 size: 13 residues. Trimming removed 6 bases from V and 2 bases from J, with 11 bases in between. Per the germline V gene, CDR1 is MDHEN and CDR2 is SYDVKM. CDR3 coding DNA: TGTGCCAGCAGGGGACTTGGTACCTACGAGCAGTACTTC. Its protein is CASRGLGTYEQYF.

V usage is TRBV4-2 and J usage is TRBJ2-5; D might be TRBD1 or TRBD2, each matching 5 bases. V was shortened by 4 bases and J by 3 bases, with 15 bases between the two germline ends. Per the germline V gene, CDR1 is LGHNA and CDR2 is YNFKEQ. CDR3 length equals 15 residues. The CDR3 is CASSPFPRGEETQYF. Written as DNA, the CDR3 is TGTGCCAGCAGCCCCTTCCCGAGGGGCGAAGAGACCCAGTACTTC.

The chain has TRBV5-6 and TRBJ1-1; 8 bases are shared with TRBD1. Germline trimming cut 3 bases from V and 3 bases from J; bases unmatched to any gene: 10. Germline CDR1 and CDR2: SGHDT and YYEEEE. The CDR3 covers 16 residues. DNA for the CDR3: TGTGCCAGCAGCTCCGTGGGTCAGACAGGGGACACTGAAGCTTTCTTT. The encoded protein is CASSSVGQTGDTEAFF.

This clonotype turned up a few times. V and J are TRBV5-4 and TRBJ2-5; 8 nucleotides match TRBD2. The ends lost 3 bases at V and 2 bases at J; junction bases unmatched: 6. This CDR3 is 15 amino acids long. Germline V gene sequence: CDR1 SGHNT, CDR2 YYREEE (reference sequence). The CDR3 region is CASSSFTGGQETQYF. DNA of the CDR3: TGTGCCAGCAGCTCTTTCACGGGGGGGCAAGAGACCCAGTACTTC.

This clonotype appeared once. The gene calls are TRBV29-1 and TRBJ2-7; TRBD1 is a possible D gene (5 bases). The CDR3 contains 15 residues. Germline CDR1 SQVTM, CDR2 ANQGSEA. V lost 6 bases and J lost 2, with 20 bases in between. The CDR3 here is CSVARPQGQTYEQYF. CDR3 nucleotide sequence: TGCAGCGTAGCTCGGCCCCAGGGCCAGACCTACGAGCAGTACTTC.

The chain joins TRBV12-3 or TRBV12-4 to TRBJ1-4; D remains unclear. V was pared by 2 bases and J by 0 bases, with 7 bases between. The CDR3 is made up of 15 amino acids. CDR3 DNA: TGTGCCAGCAGTTTAACCGGGACAACTAATGAAAAACTGTTTTTT. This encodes CASSLTGTTNEKLFF.

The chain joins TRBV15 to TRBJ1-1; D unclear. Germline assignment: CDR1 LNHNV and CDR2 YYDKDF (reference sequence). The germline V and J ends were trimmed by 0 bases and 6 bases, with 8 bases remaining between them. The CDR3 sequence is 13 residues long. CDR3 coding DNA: TGTGCCACCAGCAGAGATAGGGCAGCTGAAGCTTTCTTT. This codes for CATSRDRAAEAFF. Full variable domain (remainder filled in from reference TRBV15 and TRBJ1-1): DAMVIQNPRYQVTQFGKPVTLSCSQTLNHNVMYWYQQKSSQAPKLLFHYYDKDFNNEADTPDNFQSRRPNTSFCFLDIRSPGLGDTAMYLCATSRDRAAEAFFGQGTRLTVV.

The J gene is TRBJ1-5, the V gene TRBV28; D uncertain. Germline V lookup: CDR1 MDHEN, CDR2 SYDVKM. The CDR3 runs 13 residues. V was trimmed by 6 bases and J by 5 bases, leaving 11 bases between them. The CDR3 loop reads CASSLDGYQPQHF. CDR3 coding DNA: TGTGCCAGCAGCCTAGATGGTTATCAGCCCCAGCATTTT.

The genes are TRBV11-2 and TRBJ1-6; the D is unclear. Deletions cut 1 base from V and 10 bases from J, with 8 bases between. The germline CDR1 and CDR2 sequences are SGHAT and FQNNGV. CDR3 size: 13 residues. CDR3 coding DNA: TGTGCCAGCAGCTTAGTACAAGACTCACCCCTCCACTTT. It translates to CASSLVQDSPLHF. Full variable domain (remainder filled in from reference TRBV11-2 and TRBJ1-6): EAGVAQSPRYKIIEKRQSVAFWCNPISGHATLYWYQQILGQGPKLLIQFQNNGVVDDSQLPKDRFSAERLKGVDSTLKIQPAKLEDSAVYLCASSLVQDSPLHFGNGTRLTVT.

The chain's CDR3 is CASSPAGTAGELFF. In DNA form, the CDR3 reads TGTGCCAGCTCACCAGCTGGGACGGCCGGGGAGCTGTTTTTT. The rearrangement joins TRBV18 to TRBJ2-2; D might be TRBD1 or TRBD2, each matching 5 bases. The germline V gene has CDR1 KGHSH and CDR2 LQKENI. Trimming removed 2 bases at V and 6 bases at J, with 10 bases between. This CDR3 has 14 amino acids. The full variable domain, completed using reference TRBV18 and TRBJ2-2, is NAGVMQNPRHLVRRRGQEARLRCSPMKGHSHVYWYRQLPEEGLKFMVYLQKENIIDESGMPKERFSAEFPKEGPSILRIQQVVRGDSAAYFCASSPAGTAGELFFGEGSRLTVL.

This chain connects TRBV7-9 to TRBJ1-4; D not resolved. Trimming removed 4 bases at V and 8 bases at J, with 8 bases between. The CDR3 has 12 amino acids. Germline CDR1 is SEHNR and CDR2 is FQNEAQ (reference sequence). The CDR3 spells CASSWDVEKLFF. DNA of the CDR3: TGTGCCAGCAGCTGGGATGTGGAAAAACTGTTTTTT.

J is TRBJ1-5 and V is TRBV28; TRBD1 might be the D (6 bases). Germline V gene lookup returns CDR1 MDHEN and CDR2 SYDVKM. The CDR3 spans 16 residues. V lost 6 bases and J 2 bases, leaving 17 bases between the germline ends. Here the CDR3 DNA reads TGTGCCAGCAGGAACACACAGGGACGGGGCAATCAGCCCCAGCATTTT. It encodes CASRNTQGRGNQPQHF.

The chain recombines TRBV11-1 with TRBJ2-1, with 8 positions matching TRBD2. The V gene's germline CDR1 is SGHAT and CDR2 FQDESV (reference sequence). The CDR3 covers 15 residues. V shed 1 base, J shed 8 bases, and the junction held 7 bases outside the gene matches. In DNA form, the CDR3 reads TGTGCCAGCAGCTTAGGTGTTAGCGGGGTAGATGAGCAGTTCTTC. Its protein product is CASSLGVSGVDEQFF.

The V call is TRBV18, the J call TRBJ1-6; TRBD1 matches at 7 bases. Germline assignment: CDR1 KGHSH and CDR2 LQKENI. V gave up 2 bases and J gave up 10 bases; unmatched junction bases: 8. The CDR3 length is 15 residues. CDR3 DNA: TGTGCCAGCTCACCAAGGGACAGTTCCGGATCACCCCTCCACTTT. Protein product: CASSPRDSSGSPLHF.

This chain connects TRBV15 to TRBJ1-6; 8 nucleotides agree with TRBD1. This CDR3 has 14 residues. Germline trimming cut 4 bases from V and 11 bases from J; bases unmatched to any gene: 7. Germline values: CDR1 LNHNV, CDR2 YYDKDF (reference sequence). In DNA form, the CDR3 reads TGTGCCACCAGCACCGACAGGGGAGGCACACCCCTCCACTTT. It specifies CATSTDRGGTPLHF.

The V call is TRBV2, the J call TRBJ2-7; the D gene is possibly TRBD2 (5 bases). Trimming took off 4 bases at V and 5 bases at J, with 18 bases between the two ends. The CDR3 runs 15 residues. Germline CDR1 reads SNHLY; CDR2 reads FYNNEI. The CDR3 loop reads CASSVNAGMWNEQYF. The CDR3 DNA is TGTGCCAGCAGTGTGAATGCCGGGATGTGGAACGAGCAGTACTTC.

CDR3: CASSSAGTPYEQYF. The DNA of the CDR3 is TGTGCCAGCAGCTCGGCCGGGACCCCATACGAGCAGTACTTC. The V call is TRBV5-4, the J call TRBJ2-7; D could derive from TRBD1 or TRBD2 (5 bases each). Looked up from germline, CDR1 is SGHNT and CDR2 is YYREEE (reference sequence). V lost 3 bases and J 4 bases, leaving 14 bases between the germline ends. The CDR3 covers 14 residues.

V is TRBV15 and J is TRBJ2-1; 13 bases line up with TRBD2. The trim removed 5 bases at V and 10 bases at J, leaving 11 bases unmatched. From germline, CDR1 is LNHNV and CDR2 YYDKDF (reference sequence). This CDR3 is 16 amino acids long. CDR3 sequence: CATSAYTSGRAQEQFF. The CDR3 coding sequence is TGTGCCACCAGCGCCTATACTAGCGGGAGGGCCCAGGAGCAGTTCTTC. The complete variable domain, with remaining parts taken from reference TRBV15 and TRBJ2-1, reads DAMVIQNPRYQVTQFGKPVTLSCSQTLNHNVMYWYQQKSSQAPKLLFHYYDKDFNNEADTPDNFQSRRPNTSFCFLDIRSPGLGDTAMYLCATSAYTSGRAQEQFFGPGTRLTVL.

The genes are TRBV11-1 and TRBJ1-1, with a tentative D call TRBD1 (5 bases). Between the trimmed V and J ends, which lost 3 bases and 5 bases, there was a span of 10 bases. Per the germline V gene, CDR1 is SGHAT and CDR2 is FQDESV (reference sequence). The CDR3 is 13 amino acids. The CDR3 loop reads CASSFLQATEAFF. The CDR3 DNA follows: TGTGCCAGCAGCTTCCTACAGGCGACTGAAGCTTTCTTT.

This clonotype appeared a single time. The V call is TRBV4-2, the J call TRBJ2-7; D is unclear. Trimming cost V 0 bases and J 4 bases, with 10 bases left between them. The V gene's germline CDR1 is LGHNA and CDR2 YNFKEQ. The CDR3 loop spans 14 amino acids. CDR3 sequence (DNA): TGTGCCAGCAGCCAAGATTCGGTAGCTTACGAGCAGTACTTC. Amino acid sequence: CASSQDSVAYEQYF.